The source of this TCR beta chain is a study of T-cell memory formation after mild COVID-19. This clonotype has just a few counts. The V gene end was trimmed by 0 bases and the J gene end by 4 bases; junction bases not matched to a gene: 4. Germline V lookup: CDR1 LNHNV, CDR2 YYDKDF (reference sequence). The CDR3 consists of 15 residues. 5'RACE primed at constant segments yielded TCR alpha and TCR beta cDNA libraries bearing sample barcodes and UMIs. TCRdb re-called the 5' RACE reads with MiXCR, one entry per CDR3 protein. This sample has fewer than 95,000 distinct CDR3 sequences, with approximately 15% found just once.

The specimen was PBMCs or a T cell subset sorted from them (not recorded which). This TCR was recovered from a man aged 18 to 30 who had mild COVID-19 (a few samples of this study predate the infection). Cell type and time point are not known. This chain joins TRBV15 and TRBJ2-3, with 7 bases that match TRBD2. CDR3 DNA: TGTGCCACCAGCAGAGAGGGCGGGGGTGCAGATACGCAGTATTTT. It specifies CATSREGGGADTQYF.